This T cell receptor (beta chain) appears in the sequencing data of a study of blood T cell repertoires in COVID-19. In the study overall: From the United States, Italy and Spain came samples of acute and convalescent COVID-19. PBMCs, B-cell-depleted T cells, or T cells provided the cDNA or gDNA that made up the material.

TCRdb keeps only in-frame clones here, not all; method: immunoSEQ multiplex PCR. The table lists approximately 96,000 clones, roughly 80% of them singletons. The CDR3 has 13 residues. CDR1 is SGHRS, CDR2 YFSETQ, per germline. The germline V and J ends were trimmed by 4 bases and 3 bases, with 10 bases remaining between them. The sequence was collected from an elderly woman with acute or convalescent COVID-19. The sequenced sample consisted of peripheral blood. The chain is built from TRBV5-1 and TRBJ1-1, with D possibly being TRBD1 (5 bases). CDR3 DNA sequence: TGCGCCAGCAGCGGAACAGGAGACACTGAAGCTTTCTTT. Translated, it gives CASSGTGDTEAFF.